These 26 T cell receptor beta chains were sequenced from one sample in a study of T cell repertoires in cytomegalovirus infection. These receptors' targets are unknown. From the reads, TCRdb called clonotypes with MiXCR, one entry per CDR3 protein. The sample holds approximately 770,000 distinct CDR3 sequences, around 29% seen once. Specimen: cultured CD8+ T cells from PBMCs, collected from culture after CMV antigen stimulation. These receptors were taken from a human donor in good health (CMV status not recorded). Some clones in this sample may be carry-over from other donors' samples.

This clonotype was observed a handful of times. The chain uses TRBV24-1 and TRBJ1-1; perhaps TRBD1 as D (6 bases). The CDR3 spans 15 residues. V gave up 10 bases and J gave up 5 bases, with 22 bases separating them. Germline V gene lookup returns CDR1 KGHDR and CDR2 SFDVKD. The CDR3 DNA reads as TGTGCCACGATGTCAAGAACAGGGAGTGTGACTGAAGCTTTCTTT. Translating gives CATMSRTGSVTEAFF.

The table lists this clonotype with many counts. The V gene is TRBV12-3 or TRBV12-4, the J gene TRBJ2-2; D ambiguous. Trimming took off 6 bases at V and 8 bases at J, with 19 bases between the two ends. This CDR3 comprises 15 residues. The chain's CDR3 is CASSPPPPDRGELFF. As DNA, the CDR3 is TGTGCCAGCAGCCCTCCCCCCCCCGACCGGGGGGAGCTGTTTTTT.

This clonotype was seen repeatedly, ten times or more. The rearrangement uses TRBV7-6 and TRBJ2-2; 7 bases are shared with TRBD1. From germline, CDR1 is SGHVS and CDR2 FNYEAQ. J was trimmed by 4 bases and V by 1 base; bases with no gene match: 6. The CDR3 spans 16 residues. The CDR3 reads CASSLVQGISTGELFF. DNA for the CDR3: TGTGCCAGCAGCTTAGTACAGGGGATTTCCACCGGGGAGCTGTTTTTT.

This clonotype was seen a few times. The rearrangement joins TRBV6-2 or TRBV6-3 to TRBJ1-5; D unclear. V shed 2 bases and J shed 7 bases, with 12 bases lying between them. The CDR3 spans 14 residues. Germline lookup yields CDR1 MNHEY and CDR2 SVGEGT. The CDR3 DNA reads as TGTGCCAGCAGTTACCAACTGGGAAACCAGCCCCAGCATTTT. It specifies CASSYQLGNQPQHF.

This chain uses TRBV7-9 with TRBJ2-1; tentatively, D is TRBD2 (5 bases). The CDR3 runs to 16 residues. Germline assignment: CDR1 SEHNR and CDR2 FQNEAQ (reference sequence). V lost 4 bases to trimming and J lost 1 base, with 14 bases between them. The CDR3 coding sequence is TGTGCCAGCAGCTCCACCCGGGGAGAATCCTACAATGAGCAGTTCTTC. Translation gives CASSSTRGESYNEQFF.

The gene calls are TRBV29-1 and TRBJ1-2; 7 nucleotides match TRBD1. Trimming at V came to 6 bases and at J to 5 bases, leaving 15 bases not matched to a gene. This CDR3 has 15 residues. Germline V gene sequence: CDR1 SQVTM, CDR2 ANQGSEA. CDR3 in DNA: TGCAGCGTAAAACCGCGGACAGGATATCAGTATGGCTACACCTTC. Amino acids: CSVKPRTGYQYGYTF. Complete variable domain (other parts from reference TRBV29-1 and TRBJ1-2): SAVISQKPSRDICQRGTSLTIQCQVDSQVTMMFWYRQQPGQSLTLIATANQGSEATYESGFVIDKFPISRPNLTFSTLTVSNMSPEDSSIYLCSVKPRTGYQYGYTFGSGTRLTVV.

The rearrangement joins TRBV27 to TRBJ1-5; D might be TRBD1 (5 bases). In germline, CDR1 is MNHEY, CDR2 SMNVEV (reference sequence). CDR3 length: 14 residues. V was clipped by 7 bases and J by 6 bases, with 16 bases between them. This chain's CDR3 is CASNGGGAGQPQHF. DNA of the CDR3: TGTGCCAGCAACGGAGGAGGGGCCGGTCAGCCCCAGCATTTT.

This chain uses TRBV20-1 with TRBJ1-1; D gene uncertain. Germline V gives CDR1 DFQATT, CDR2 SNEGSKA (reference sequence). The V and J ends lost 6 bases and 4 bases respectively, with 12 bases between them. The CDR3 is made up of 12 amino acids. DNA of the CDR3: TGCAGTGCAGCTGCTACGTCCACTGAAGCTTTCTTT. Protein: CSAAATSTEAFF.

This clonotype was picked up a small number of times. The gene calls are TRBV7-2 and TRBJ1-1; no definite D call. The germline V gene encodes CDR1 SGHTA and CDR2 FQGNSA. Between the trimmed V and J ends, which lost 4 bases and 0 bases, there was a span of 18 bases. CDR3 length equals 17 residues. The CDR3 protein is CASSSGQAGIMNTEAFF. For the CDR3, the DNA is TGTGCCAGCAGCTCGGGCCAGGCGGGGATCATGAACACTGAAGCTTTCTTT.

This clonotype was counted a few times. The gene calls are TRBV11-3 and TRBJ1-1, with 10 bases fitting TRBD1. Germline lookup yields CDR1 SGHNT and CDR2 YENEEA. The CDR3 extends over 14 amino acids. V lost 5 bases to trimming and J lost 4 bases; unmatched junction nucleotides: 4. The CDR3 DNA follows: TGTGCCAGCAGCCCGGGACAGGGGATCACTGAAGCTTTCTTT. Protein sequence: CASSPGQGITEAFF.

V gene TRBV27 combines with J gene TRBJ2-2; 8 nucleotides align to TRBD2. The V and J ends lost 2 bases and 3 bases, in that order; junction bases with no gene match: 8. The CDR3 is 17 amino acids. Germline loops: CDR1 MNHEY, CDR2 SMNVEV (reference sequence). The CDR3 here is CASSLELRGADTGELFF. CDR3 DNA: TGTGCCAGCAGTTTAGAGTTGCGGGGGGCGGACACCGGGGAGCTGTTTTTT.

The chain is built from TRBV27 and TRBJ2-5; no reliable D call. CDR1 MNHEY and CDR2 SMNVEV come from the germline V gene (reference sequence). V was pared by 6 bases and J by 4 bases, with 21 bases between. This CDR3 has 16 amino acids. In nucleotides, the CDR3 is TGTGCCAGCAGCCCCAGCATTGGGGTCCCCCGAGAGACCCAGTACTTC. Translated, it gives CASSPSIGVPRETQYF.

The table lists this clonotype with a few counts. Its ends do not fully match the called genes, so a read error is possible. The V call is TRBV7-7, the J call TRBJ2-7; possible D gene TRBD1, 6 bases. CDR1 is SSHAT and CDR2 is FNYEAQ in the germline V gene (reference sequence). The CDR3 sequence is 16 residues long. The CDR3 DNA reads TGTGCTAGCAGCGCTAACTGGGGACAACGCTCCTACGAGCAGTACTTC. Translating gives CASSANWGQRSYEQYF. The variable domain in full, completed from reference TRBV7-7 and TRBJ2-7, reads GAGVSQSPRYKVTKRGQDVTLRCDPISSHATLYWYQQALGQGPEFLTYFNYEAQPDKSGLPSDRFSAERPEGSISTLTIQRTEQRDSAMYRCASSANWGQRSYEQYFGPGTRLTVT.

The chain couples TRBV5-8 to TRBJ1-2; a weak D match, TRBD1 (6 bases). Germline lookup yields CDR1 SGHTS and CDR2 YDEGEE. Trimming shortened V by 1 base and J by 4 bases, and 11 bases separated the two germline ends. The CDR3 is 14 residues long. In DNA form, the CDR3 reads TGTGCCAGCAGCTTGATGGGGGCAGTCTATGGCTACACCTTC. Its protein product is CASSLMGAVYGYTF.

This clonotype came up a few times. The V call is TRBV3-1, the J call TRBJ2-1, with no clear D. Trimming removed 0 bases at V and 11 bases at J, with 8 bases between. CDR1 and CDR2 (germline): LGHDT, YNNKEL (reference sequence). The CDR3 contains 12 residues. The CDR3 DNA reads as TGTGCCAGCAGCCAAGAAGGGCCACAGCAGTTCTTC. Encoded protein: CASSQEGPQQFF.

CDR3 residues: CASSLEPGGMLWSPTNEKLFF. The CDR3 DNA is TGCGCCAGCAGCTTGGAACCAGGGGGCATGTTGTGGTCTCCAACTAATGAAAAACTGTTTTTT. This sequence joins TRBV5-1 and TRBJ1-4; 8 bases are a match to TRBD1. The CDR3 runs 21 residues. With 0 bases clipped from V and 0 bases from J, the junction kept 16 bases outside the gene matches. The germline V gene encodes CDR1 SGHRS and CDR2 YFSETQ.

The chain carries TRBV20-1 and TRBJ1-5; a possible D gene is TRBD1 (6 bases). Trimming removed 2 bases from V and 0 bases from J, with 17 bases in between. The CDR3 contains 17 residues. Germline V CDR1 and CDR2: DFQATT, SNEGSKA (reference sequence). The CDR3 sequence is CSARTTEGHYSNQPQHF. CDR3 nucleotide sequence: TGCAGTGCTAGAACTACCGAGGGACATTATAGCAATCAGCCCCAGCATTTT.

In its sample, this clonotype was seen many times. The gene calls are TRBV6-5 and TRBJ2-7; D possibly matches TRBD1 or TRBD2 (5 bases each). Per the germline V gene, CDR1 is MNHEY and CDR2 is SVGAGI. V gave up 6 bases and J gave up 3 bases, with 12 bases separating them. The CDR3 has 13 amino acids. The CDR3 sequence: CASSPGTHYEQYF. The CDR3 region has the DNA TGTGCCAGCAGCCCCGGGACGCACTACGAGCAGTACTTC.

This clonotype was seen only a few times. Sequence at one end of the junction differs from germline and may be a read error. V and J are TRBV4-2 and TRBJ1-6, with D possibly being TRBD1 (5 bases). Per the germline V gene, CDR1 is LGHNA and CDR2 is YNFKEQ. CDR3 size: 17 residues. Written as DNA, the CDR3 is TGTGCCAGCAGCCTCCCGTGGGATCGGGACTTGAATTCGCCCCTCCACTTT. Translation: CASSLPWDRDLNSPLHF.

The chain employs TRBV4-1 and TRBJ2-1; TRBD1 aligns across 9 bases. The germline gives CDR1 MGHRA, CDR2 YSYEKL. This CDR3 has 14 residues. V was clipped by 5 bases and J by 10 bases; unmatched bases: 9. The CDR3: CASSSGTGWSEQFF. In DNA, the CDR3 is TGCGCCAGCAGCTCCGGGACAGGGTGGAGCGAGCAGTTCTTC.

The chain uses TRBV27 and TRBJ2-1; 7 bases are a match to TRBD1. Germline loops: CDR1 MNHEY, CDR2 SMNVEV (reference sequence). CDR3 size: 15 residues. V shed 0 bases, J shed 4 bases, and the junction held 3 bases outside the gene matches. CDR3 amino acids: CASSLSGTAYNEQFF. The CDR3 DNA sequence: TGTGCCAGCAGTTTATCCGGGACAGCTTACAATGAGCAGTTCTTC.

This clonotype came up a few times. This chain links TRBV7-9 with TRBJ1-1; tentatively, D is TRBD1 (5 bases). Germline V CDR1 and CDR2: SEHNR, FQNEAQ (reference sequence). This CDR3 has 16 amino acids. V lost 4 bases to trimming and J lost 3 bases, with 18 bases between them. The CDR3 nucleotides read TGTGCCAGCAGCTCTGGACATGGGGGGATGGACACTGAAGCTTTCTTT. This translates into CASSSGHGGMDTEAFF.

This clonotype appeared many times. The chain joins TRBV20-1 to TRBJ2-1; TRBD1 aligns across 9 bases. The CDR3 spans 14 residues. After removal of 0 bases from V and 9 bases from J, the junction contained 6 bases not matched to a gene. Germline-derived CDR1 and CDR2 are DFQATT and SNEGSKA (reference sequence). The CDR3 DNA is TGCAGTGCTAGAGACGGGACAGGGTTGGGTGAGCAGTTCTTC. Its protein product is CSARDGTGLGEQFF.

In its sample, this clonotype was seen many times. J is TRBJ1-4 and V is TRBV7-2; no definite D call. This CDR3 comprises 15 residues. The ends were cut back, 5 bases at V and 5 bases at J, with 15 bases in the middle. From germline, CDR1 is SGHTA and CDR2 FQGNSA. The CDR3: CASSTRLNPNEKLFF. DNA of the CDR3: TGTGCCAGCAGCACCCGACTCAACCCAAATGAAAAACTGTTTTTT.

In its sample, this clonotype was seen once. This chain uses TRBV27 with TRBJ1-4; TRBD1 matches 7 bases. V lost 1 base, J lost 8 bases, and 7 bases stayed unmatched. The CDR3 contains 15 residues. CDR1 and CDR2 (germline): MNHEY, SMNVEV (reference sequence). The CDR3 bases are TGTGCCAGCAGTTTATTGACAGGGCTTACGGAAAAACTGTTTTTT. Translated, it gives CASSLLTGLTEKLFF.

About this clonotype: A much larger clone differs by one base, so this may be a read error. This sequence joins TRBV7-2 and TRBJ2-7; possibly TRBD2 for D (5 bases). The CDR3 covers 16 residues. Germline CDR1 and CDR2: SGHTA and FQGNSA. The CDR3 sequence: CACSLGPGTASYEQYV. The CDR3 nucleotides are TGTGCCTGCAGCTTAGGTCCGGGAACAGCTTCCTACGAGCAGTACGTC.